This T cell receptor (beta chain) was recorded in a study of blood T cell repertoires in COVID-19. Study as a whole: Acute-phase and convalescent COVID-19 samples originated in the United States, Italy and Spain. Nucleic acid was either cDNA or gDNA, and it came from T cells, B-cell-depleted T cells, or PBMCs.

This clone was observed a handful of times. In the original processing: Amplification with reference gene primers provided the estimates of nucleated cell counts. Profiled with immunoSEQ multiplex PCR; TCRdb holds only in-frame clones, not every one. V and J calls and clone size come straight from that table; D and trimming were deduced from the DNA. The sample yields 250,000 to 300,000 clones, 70% to 90% seen once. This TCR came from a man between 18 and 35 years old with active or convalescent COVID-19. Sequencing was done on a sample of peripheral blood.

CDR3 in DNA: TGTGCCACCAGTGAGGACAGGGACACTGAAGCTTTCTTT. Translating gives CATSEDRDTEAFF. The chain carries TRBV24-1 and TRBJ1-1, with 8 bases identical to TRBD1. CDR3 size: 13 residues. Germline V gene sequence: CDR1 KGHDR, CDR2 SFDVKD. Losses at the gene ends were 4 bases for V and 3 bases for J; bases not matched to a gene: 0.